The rows below give T cell receptor beta chains drawn from one sample of a study of blood T cell repertoires in COVID-19. Libraries were prepared by immunoSEQ multiplex PCR; TCRdb keeps only in-frame clonotypes and omits some of them. The table has fewer than 250,000 clones, around 89% seen once. The sample taken for sequencing was peripheral blood. The receptors here all came from a man in his 70s with acute or convalescent COVID-19. CDR3s leave out the opening cysteine and the closing phenylalanine or tryptophan. The D gene is left open where the match is weak.

d_gene,v_gene,j_gene,CDR3aa
TRBD1,TRBV6-1,TRBJ2-2,ASSEDRASGGELF
.,TRBV27,TRBJ2-1,ASSLFGSLSYNEQF
.,TRBV19,TRBJ2-5,ASSTHTPRDTLQETQY
TRBD2,TRBV6-6,TRBJ2-1,ASSSGTSGSGEQF
TRBD1,TRBV7-8,TRBJ1-4,ASGQGVTNEKLF
TRBD1,TRBV6-6,TRBJ2-1,ASSGQGDEQF
TRBD2,TRBV7-9,TRBJ2-5,ASSLALAGAETQY
TRBD1,TRBV18,TRBJ1-1,ASSPTGLNTEAF
.,TRBV11-1,TRBJ1-1,ASSFEGRVNTEAF
TRBD2,TRBV14,TRBJ2-5,ASSQGTSGTQTQY
.,TRBV29-1,TRBJ2-1,SAVRGYSYNEQF
.,TRBV6-5,TRBJ2-1,ASSRRAYSYNEQF
TRBD1,TRBV18,TRBJ1-2,ASSQEGADYGYT
TRBD1,TRBV10-3,TRBJ1-6,ATTGGYNSPLH
TRBD2,TRBV10-3,TRBJ2-2,ATAGLATGELF
.,TRBV15,TRBJ1-2,ATSSDRLYGYT
.,TRBV15,TRBJ1-2,ATSRDLSSNYGYT
TRBD1,TRBV12-5,TRBJ1-3,ASALGQGPGNTIY
TRBD2,TRBV5-1,TRBJ2-7,ASSLGASGTYEQY
.,TRBV3-1/TRBV3-2,TRBJ1-1,ASSQAVISHGEAF
TRBD2,TRBV18,TRBJ2-1,ASSPGTSGSFTYNEQF
TRBD2,TRBV7-9,TRBJ2-2,ASSLGPGLANTGELF
TRBD1,TRBV7-9,TRBJ2-3,ASSLAMGQYTDTQY
TRBD2,TRBV28,TRBJ2-7,ASVERRTSSYEQY
TRBD1,TRBV27,TRBJ2-1,ASRTDRAPYNEQF
.,TRBV7-2,TRBJ2-3,ASSLQASGGTDTQY
TRBD2,TRBV2,TRBJ2-5,ASKLADFNAETQY
TRBD1,TRBV7-9,TRBJ1-3,ASSRGTADAGNTIY
TRBD1,TRBV7-9,TRBJ2-5,ASSPTGGLRETQY
.,TRBV7-6,TRBJ1-1,ASSLQPGGRAEAF
.,TRBV5-1,TRBJ2-2,ASSFSSGRTGELF
.,TRBV30,TRBJ1-1,AWSGGGNTEAF
.,TRBV29-1,TRBJ2-7,SVGEADSYEQY
TRBD2,TRBV7-2,TRBJ2-1,ASSPGTSGAEQF
TRBD1,TRBV20-1,TRBJ1-1,SASQGVTSEAF
.,TRBV9,TRBJ2-1,ASSAGNSYNEQF
TRBD1,TRBV5-4,TRBJ1-1,ASQPTGMTEAF
.,TRBV5-1,TRBJ1-2,ASSLPRAVTGLNYGYT
TRBD1,TRBV28,TRBJ2-3,ATLPSLPLTGGSDTQY
.,TRBV5-6,TRBJ2-2,ASSNLGGRLNTGELF
.,TRBV7-2,TRBJ1-2,ASSLGPIYGYT
TRBD1,TRBV7-2,TRBJ1-1,ASSPRPGTGSRMNTEAF
TRBD1,TRBV11-2,TRBJ1-1,ASSRQGGVNTEAF
.,TRBV11-2,TRBJ2-7,ASSLGGGSISYEQY
TRBD1,TRBV18,TRBJ2-6,ASSGDRAGANVLT
.,TRBV28,TRBJ1-1,ASSLSRTEAF
TRBD2,TRBV2,TRBJ2-1,ASLGTSGSYEQF
.,TRBV27,TRBJ2-1,ASSPNWGRRQGNEQF
TRBD1,TRBV6-5,TRBJ2-7,ASSRRQGFDEQY
.,TRBV6-1,TRBJ1-2,ASSEAGNYGYT
.,TRBV2,TRBJ1-2,ASSANRDHNYGYT